Listed here is a single TCR beta chain. This sample is part of a study of blood T cell repertoires in COVID-19. Participants, roughly 18 to 90 years old, spanned some 23 US areas. Assignment of participants to cohorts was predicated upon participant-reported clinical history. Cohort 3 donors counted as recovered after two negative PCRs, clearance, or resolved symptoms. The authors' processing: Nucleated cell counts were estimated from reference gene primer amplification. Sequencing was performed with immunoSEQ multiplex PCR; in TCRdb, only in-frame clones are kept and a portion is missing. That table supplies the V and J calls and clone size; D and trimming were determined from the DNA. This repertoire shows around 500,000 clones, 80% to 90% found once; its top ten account for just over 8%. The receptor comes from a woman aged 55 to 70 who had recovered from COVID-19. The material sequenced was PBMCs or T cells enriched from blood (not recorded which).

CDR3 bases: TGTGCCAGCAGTACGACAGGGGGCTACACTGAAGCTTTCTTT. Its translation is CASSTTGGYTEAFF. V gene TRBV6-5 combines with J gene TRBJ1-1, with 10 bases matching TRBD1. Germline CDR1 and CDR2: MNHEY and SVGAGI. The trim removed 5 bases at V and 3 bases at J, leaving 3 bases unmatched. The CDR3 length is 14 residues.